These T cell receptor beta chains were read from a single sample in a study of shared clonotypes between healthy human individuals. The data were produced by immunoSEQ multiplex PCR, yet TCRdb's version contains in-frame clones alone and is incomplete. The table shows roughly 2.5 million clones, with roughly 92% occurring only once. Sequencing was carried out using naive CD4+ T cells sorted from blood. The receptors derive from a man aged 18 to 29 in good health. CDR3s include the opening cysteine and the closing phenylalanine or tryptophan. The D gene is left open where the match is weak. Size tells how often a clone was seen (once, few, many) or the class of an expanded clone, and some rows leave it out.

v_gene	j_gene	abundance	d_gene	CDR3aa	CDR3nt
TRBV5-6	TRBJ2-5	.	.	CASSLLVGTETQYF	TGTGCCAGCAGCCTCTTAGTGGGAACGGAGACCCAGTACTTC
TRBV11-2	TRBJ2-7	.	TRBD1	CASSLVGQGAYEQYF	TGTGCCAGCAGCTTAGTGGGACAGGGGGCCTATGAGCAGTACTTC
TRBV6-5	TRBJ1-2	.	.	CASGGTRYYGYTF	TGTGCCAGCGGCGGGACCCGCTACTATGGCTACACCTTC
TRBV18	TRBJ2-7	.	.	CASSRTPSGHNSYEQYF	TGTGCCAGCTCACGGACTCCGTCGGGACATAACTCCTACGAGCAGTACTTC
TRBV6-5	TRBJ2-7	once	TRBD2	CASRTSGRAAEQYF	TGTGCCAGCAGAACTAGCGGGAGGGCCGCCGAGCAGTACTTC
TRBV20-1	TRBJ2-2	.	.	CSAGHTGELFF	TGCAGTGCTGGCCACACCGGGGAGCTGTTTTTT
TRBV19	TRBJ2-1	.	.	CASRRGSSYNEQFF	TGTGCCAGTAGGAGAGGGAGCTCCTACAATGAGCAGTTCTTC
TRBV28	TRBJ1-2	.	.	CASSAVASGYGYTF	TGTGCCAGCAGCGCGGTCGCTTCAGGCTATGGCTACACCTTC
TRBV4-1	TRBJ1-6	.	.	CASSQWGTGRNSPLHF	TGCGCCAGCAGCCAGTGGGGAACGGGACGTAATTCACCCCTCCACTTT
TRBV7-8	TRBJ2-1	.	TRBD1	CASSLRTGYNEQFF	TGTGCCAGCAGCCTAAGGACAGGGTACAATGAGCAGTTCTTC
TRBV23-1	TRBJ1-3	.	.	CASSRHVPVLGENTIYF	TGCGCCAGCAGTCGCCACGTCCCTGTCCTGGGGGAAAACACCATATATTTT
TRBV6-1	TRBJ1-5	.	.	CASRGTGNQPQHF	TGTGCCAGCAGGGGGACGGGCAATCAGCCCCAGCATTTT
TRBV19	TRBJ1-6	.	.	CASSSGGTNHSPLHF	TGTGCCAGTAGTTCTGGCGGGACAAACCATTCACCCCTCCACTTT
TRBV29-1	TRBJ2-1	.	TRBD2	CSGLLAGGPIEQFF	TGCAGCGGGCTCCTAGCGGGGGGACCAATAGAGCAGTTCTTC
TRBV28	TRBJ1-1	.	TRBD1	CASRYRGGTGGTEAFF	TGTGCCAGCAGATACCGCGGTGGGACAGGGGGCACTGAAGCTTTCTTT
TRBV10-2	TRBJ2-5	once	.	CARPGAQETQYF	TGCGCCAGACCGGGAGCTCAAGAGACCCAGTACTTC
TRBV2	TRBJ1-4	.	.	CASSLGTTHATNEKLFF	TGTGCCAGCAGTCTCGGGACAACCCATGCAACTAATGAAAAACTGTTTTTT
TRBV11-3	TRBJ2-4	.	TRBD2	CASSSRRTSGNRVAKNIQYF	TGTGCCAGCAGCTCACGGAGGACTAGCGGGAACCGGGTAGCCAAAAACATTCAGTACTTC
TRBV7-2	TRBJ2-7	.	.	CASSPSLTLTYEQYF	TGTGCCAGCAGCCCGAGCCTGACACTTACTTACGAGCAGTACTTC
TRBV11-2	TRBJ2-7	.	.	CASSTQPDVGGIYEQYF	TGTGCCAGCAGCACACAGCCGGACGTCGGGGGAATCTACGAGCAGTACTTC
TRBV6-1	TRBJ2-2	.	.	CATQTGNTGELFF	TGTGCCACCCAGACAGGGAACACCGGGGAGCTGTTTTTT
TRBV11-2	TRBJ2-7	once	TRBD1	CASSLGQGPYEQYF	TGTGCCAGCAGCCTCGGACAGGGACCCTACGAGCAGTACTTC
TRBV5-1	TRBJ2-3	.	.	CASRAAGHLDTQYF	TGCGCCAGCAGGGCAGCGGGACATCTGGATACGCAGTATTTT
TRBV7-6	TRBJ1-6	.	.	CASSLGWTDNSPLHF	TGTGCCAGCAGCTTAGGTTGGACAGATAATTCACCCCTCCACTTT
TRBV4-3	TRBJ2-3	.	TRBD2	CASSQSQGGVTVGDTQYF	TGCGCCAGCAGCCAGTCCCAGGGAGGGGTTACAGTTGGAGATACGCAGTATTTT
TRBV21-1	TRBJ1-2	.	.	CASSKGPGQDSFYGYTF	TGTGCCAGCAGCAAAGGTCCGGGACAGGACAGTTTCTATGGCTACACCTTC
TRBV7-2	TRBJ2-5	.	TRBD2	CASSSWTSREETQYF	TGTGCCAGCAGCTCCTGGACTAGTCGTGAGGAGACCCAGTACTTC
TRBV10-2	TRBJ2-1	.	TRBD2	CASSVAGGPDEQFF	TGCGCCAGCAGTGTAGCGGGAGGCCCCGATGAGCAGTTCTTC
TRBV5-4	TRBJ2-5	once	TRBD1	CASSLTGGRETQYF	TGTGCCAGCAGCTTAACAGGGGGGCGGGAGACCCAGTACTTC
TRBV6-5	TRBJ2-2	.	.	CASRELATGELFF	TGTGCCAGCAGGGAATTAGCGACCGGGGAGCTGTTTTTT
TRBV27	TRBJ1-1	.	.	CASSLAGATEAFF	TGTGCCAGCAGTTTGGCGGGGGCCACTGAAGCTTTCTTT
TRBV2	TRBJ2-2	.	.	CASRAPQGVGELFF	TGTGCCAGCAGAGCCCCCCAGGGCGTCGGGGAGCTGTTTTTT
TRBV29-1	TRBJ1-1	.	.	CSVGVGGNTEAFF	TGCAGCGTTGGAGTGGGGGGGAACACTGAAGCTTTCTTT
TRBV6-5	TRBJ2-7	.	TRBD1	CASRAGQGRQYF	TGTGCCAGCAGGGCCGGACAGGGAAGGCAGTACTTC
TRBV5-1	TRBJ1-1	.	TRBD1	CASSLEGAPNGEAFF	TGCGCCAGCAGCTTGGAGGGGGCCCCTAATGGGGAAGCTTTCTTT
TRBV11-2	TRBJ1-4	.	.	CASSLVGRQNEKLFF	TGTGCCAGCAGCTTAGTGGGCAGGCAGAATGAAAAACTGTTTTTT
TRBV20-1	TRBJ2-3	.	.	CSAHQATQYF	TGCAGTGCCCACCAAGCTACGCAGTATTTT
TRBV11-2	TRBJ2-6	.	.	CASSYLDGGGGANVLTF	TGTGCCAGCAGCTACCTGGACGGGGGTGGTGGGGCCAACGTCCTGACTTTC
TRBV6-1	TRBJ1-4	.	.	CASSDLGTNEKLFF	TGTGCCAGCAGTGATCTGGGGACTAATGAAAAACTGTTTTTT
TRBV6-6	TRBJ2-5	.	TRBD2	CASSSGRTDGGETQYF	TGTGCCAGCAGCTCCGGGAGGACCGACGGTGGAGAGACCCAGTACTTC
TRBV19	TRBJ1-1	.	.	CASSTQTQNTEAFF	TGTGCCAGTAGTACCCAAACACAGAACACTGAAGCTTTCTTT
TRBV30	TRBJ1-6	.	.	CAWSVTNRVSPLHF	TGTGCCTGGAGTGTAACTAACAGGGTTTCACCCCTCCACTTT
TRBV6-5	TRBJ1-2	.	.	CASSYTWWFGYTF	TGTGCCAGCAGTTATACGTGGTGGTTTGGCTACACCTTC
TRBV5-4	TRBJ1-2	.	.	CASSPDLTMGYTF	TGTGCCAGCAGTCCGGACTTAACTATGGGCTACACCTTC
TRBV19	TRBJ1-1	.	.	CASKGTFMNTEAFF	TGTGCCAGTAAGGGAACCTTCATGAACACTGAAGCTTTCTTT
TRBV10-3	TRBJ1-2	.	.	CAISESQGVDGYTF	TGTGCCATCAGTGAGAGTCAGGGAGTGGATGGCTACACCTTC
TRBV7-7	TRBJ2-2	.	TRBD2	CASSPLREGGELFF	TGTGCTAGCAGCCCCCTTCGGGAGGGCGGGGAGCTGTTTTTT
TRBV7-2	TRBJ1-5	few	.	CASTPFHRQNQPQHF	TGTGCCAGCACCCCCTTCCACAGGCAGAATCAGCCCCAGCATTTT
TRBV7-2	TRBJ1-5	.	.	CASSPNFLGDNQPQHF	TGTGCCAGCAGCCCAAATTTTTTGGGGGACAATCAGCCCCAGCATTTT
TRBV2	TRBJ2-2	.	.	CASSEEGVGELFF	TGTGCCAGCAGTGAAGAAGGTGTCGGGGAGCTGTTTTTT
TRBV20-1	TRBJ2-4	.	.	CSAAHHIQYF	TGCAGTGCCGCTCACCACATTCAGTACTTC
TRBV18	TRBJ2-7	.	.	CASSPAAGNSYEQYF	TGTGCCAGCTCCCCGGCAGCCGGGAACTCCTACGAGCAGTACTTC